Each of the 21 T cell receptor beta chains below was sequenced from the same sample in a study of T cells after somatic rescue of genetic block. Here immunoSEQ multiplex PCR was the method, and the copy in TCRdb shows in-frame clones only, minus some. The table lists approximately 14,000 clones, over 60% of them singletons, with about 29% in the top ten. The sample consisted of peripheral blood mononuclear cells (PBMCs). Receptors were obtained from a man between 18 and 35 years old.

The chain carries TRBV27 and TRBJ1-3; D is ambiguous. The CDR3 is 14 residues long. Germline values: CDR1 MNHEY, CDR2 SMNVEV (reference sequence). V lost 3 bases, J lost 1 base, and 7 bases lay in between. Here the CDR3 DNA reads TGTGCCAGCAGTTTGACACAGTCTGGAAACACCATATATTTT. Translated, it gives CASSLTQSGNTIYF.

The chain employs TRBV7-2 and TRBJ2-1, with TRBD2 matching 8 bases. CDR1 is SGHTA, CDR2 FQGNSA, per germline. The CDR3 runs 16 residues. V lost 1 base, J lost 0 bases, and 2 bases stayed unmatched. The CDR3 bases are TGTGCCAGCAGCTTAGTAGCGGGAAGCTCCTACAATGAGCAGTTCTTC. Its translation is CASSLVAGSSYNEQFF.

This chain joins TRBV7-3 and TRBJ2-1, with D perhaps TRBD1 or TRBD2 (6 bases each). The V end lost 5 bases, the J end lost 4 bases, and 15 bases lay between the germline ends. This CDR3 has 15 residues. Germline V gene data show CDR1 as SGHTA and CDR2 as FQGTGA. CDR3: CASSLMGGGYNEQFF. In DNA form, the CDR3 reads TGTGCCAGCAGCCTTATGGGGGGCGGGTACAATGAGCAGTTCTTC.

The chain has TRBV5-8 and TRBJ2-1; D call uncertain. Germline V gene lookup returns CDR1 SGHTS and CDR2 YDEGEE. CDR3 size: 11 residues. V lost 3 bases to trimming and J lost 5 bases, with 3 bases between them. Here the CDR3 reads CASSSHNEQFF. The CDR3 nucleotides read TGTGCCAGCAGCTCTCACAATGAGCAGTTCTTC.

The V and J genes are TRBV7-9 and TRBJ2-4, with 8 bases lining up with TRBD2. Germline assignment: CDR1 SEHNR and CDR2 FQNEAQ (reference sequence). The CDR3 extends over 16 amino acids. V lost 1 base, J lost 1 base, and 3 bases stayed unmatched. CDR3 sequence reads: CASSLDGGAAKNIQYF. The DNA of the CDR3 is TGTGCCAGCAGCTTAGACGGGGGGGCCGCCAAAAACATTCAGTACTTC.

In its sample, this clone was seen a few times. V and J are TRBV6-5 and TRBJ2-7, with D maybe TRBD2 (5 bases). With 7 bases removed from V and 1 base from J, the gap between germline ends came to 14 bases. Germline V gene sequence: CDR1 MNHEY, CDR2 SVGAGI. The CDR3 has 14 amino acids. CDR3 residues: CASNPRDYSYEQYF. CDR3 nucleotide sequence: TGTGCCAGCAACCCTCGGGATTATTCCTACGAGCAGTACTTC.

The chain links TRBV2 to TRBJ1-5, with D uncertain. Looked up from germline, CDR1 is SNHLY and CDR2 is FYNNEI. Between the trimmed V and J ends, which lost 1 base and 7 bases, there was a span of 23 bases. This CDR3 has 18 residues. The CDR3 loop is CASSEVYRSNPPGQPQHF. The DNA for the CDR3 is TGTGCCAGCAGTGAAGTATATCGATCCAATCCTCCGGGGCAGCCCCAGCATTTT. The full variable domain, in which reference TRBV2 and TRBJ1-5 provide the parts outside the CDR3, is EPEVTQTPSHQVTQMGQEVILRCVPISNHLYFYWYRQILGQKVEFLVSFYNNEISEKSEIFDDQFSVERPDGSNFTLKIRSTKLEDSAMYFCASSEVYRSNPPGQPQHFGDGTRLSIL.

The count of this clone is one. The genes are TRBV15 and TRBJ2-1; D gene uncertain. Trimming stripped 0 bases from V and 4 bases from J, with 10 bases between. CDR1 LNHNV and CDR2 YYDKDF come from the germline V gene (reference sequence). The CDR3 is 15 residues long. The CDR3 DNA reads as TGTGCCACCAGCAGAGAGGGCAGATCATACAATGAGCAGTTCTTC. Residues: CATSREGRSYNEQFF.

This clone is deemed medium-sized. V and J are TRBV6-6 and TRBJ1-3, with D possibly being TRBD1 (5 bases). The CDR3 extends over 15 amino acids. V dropped 2 bases and J dropped 3 bases, with 11 bases sitting between them. CDR1 and CDR2 (germline): MNHNY, SVGAGI (reference sequence). This CDR3 is CASSYGGKSGNTIYF. The CDR3 bases are TGTGCCAGCAGTTACGGGGGGAAGAGTGGAAACACCATATATTTT.

This clone occurred a few times. The rearrangement links TRBV5-1 to TRBJ1-6, with TRBD1 identical over 8 bases. V was clipped by 4 bases and J by 4 bases; unmatched bases: 7. The germline CDR1 and CDR2 sequences are SGHRS and YFSETQ. The CDR3 runs 16 residues. In nucleotides, the CDR3 is TGCGCCAGCAGCCCGGACAGGGAGCTTTATAATTCACCCCTCCACTTT. Amino acids: CASSPDRELYNSPLHF.

V usage is TRBV28 and J usage is TRBJ2-1; 11 nucleotides align to TRBD2. This CDR3 comprises 18 residues. The ends lost 2 bases at V and 0 bases at J; junction bases unmatched: 6. Germline V gene sequence: CDR1 MDHEN, CDR2 SYDVKM. The DNA of the CDR3 is TGTGCCAGCAGTTTAACTAGCGGGGGACTTCGCTCCTACAATGAGCAGTTCTTC. This encodes CASSLTSGGLRSYNEQFF. Combining the CDR3 with reference TRBV28 and TRBJ2-1 gives the whole variable domain DVKVTQSSRYLVKRTGEKVFLECVQDMDHENMFWYRQDPGLGLRLIYFSYDVKMKEKGDIPEGYSVSREKKERFSLILESASTNQTSMYLCASSLTSGGLRSYNEQFFGPGTRLTVL.

This clone ranks as medium-sized (0.01 to 0.1%). This rearrangement joins TRBV15 to TRBJ2-5; 8 positions match TRBD1. Germline lookup yields CDR1 LNHNV and CDR2 YYDKDF (reference sequence). The ends lost 5 bases at V and 2 bases at J; junction bases unmatched: 13. CDR3 length equals 17 residues. CDR3 nucleotide sequence: TGTGCCACCAGCGGAGGAGGACCGACAGGGGCTCAAGAGACCCAGTACTTC. Its protein product is CATSGGGPTGAQETQYF. Full variable domain (outside the CDR3, taken from reference TRBV15 and TRBJ2-5): DAMVIQNPRYQVTQFGKPVTLSCSQTLNHNVMYWYQQKSSQAPKLLFHYYDKDFNNEADTPDNFQSRRPNTSFCFLDIRSPGLGDTAMYLCATSGGGPTGAQETQYFGPGTRLLVL.

This chain connects TRBV28 to TRBJ2-5, with no clear D. From germline, CDR1 is MDHEN and CDR2 SYDVKM. The V end was cut by 3 bases, the J end by 7 bases, with 12 bases between. The CDR3 runs to 13 residues. CDR3 DNA sequence: TGTGCCAGCAGTTTTACTGATTGGGGGACCCAGTACTTC. Its protein is CASSFTDWGTQYF.

The chain uses TRBV5-1 and TRBJ1-3; D is unresolved. Germline assignment: CDR1 SGHRS and CDR2 YFSETQ. Trimming cost V 4 bases and J 0 bases, with 11 bases left between them. The length of the CDR3 is 15 residues. Written as DNA, the CDR3 is TGCGCCAGCAGCCCCGGGTCGAGCTCTGGAAACACCATATATTTT. It codes for CASSPGSSSGNTIYF. Using reference TRBV5-1 and TRBJ1-3 for the parts outside the CDR3, the full variable domain is KAGVTQTPRYLIKTRGQQVTLSCSPISGHRSVSWYQQTPGQGLQFLFEYFSETQRNKGNFPGRFSGRQFSNSRSEMNVSTLELGDSALYLCASSPGSSSGNTIYFGEGSWLTVV.

V and J are TRBV6-5 and TRBJ2-7, with D perhaps TRBD2 (6 bases). The CDR3 spans 13 residues. V was shortened by 6 bases and J by 3 bases, with 12 bases between the two germline ends. Germline lookup yields CDR1 MNHEY and CDR2 SVGAGI. CDR3 in amino acids: CASRAGLVYEQYF. The CDR3 DNA sequence: TGTGCCAGCAGGGCGGGGCTCGTCTACGAGCAGTACTTC.

The V and J genes are TRBV7-3 and TRBJ2-7; the match to TRBD2 covers 12 bases. The CDR3 sequence is 15 residues long. Germline V gives CDR1 SGHTA, CDR2 FQGTGA. J gave up 4 bases and V 4 bases, and 5 bases lay outside the gene matches. The CDR3 region has the DNA TGTGCCAGCAGCTCTCTAGCGGGGGGGAGGTACGAGCAGTACTTC. It codes for CASSSLAGGRYEQYF. Full variable domain (missing parts from reference TRBV7-3 and TRBJ2-7): GAGVSQTPSNKVTEKGKYVELRCDPISGHTALYWYRQSLGQGPEFLIYFQGTGAADDSGLPNDRFFAVRPEGSVSTLKIQRTERGDSAVYLCASSSLAGGRYEQYFGPGTRLTVT.

J is TRBJ1-2 and V is TRBV11-1, with a weak D call TRBD1 (6 bases). The length of the CDR3 is 15 residues. Deletions cut 0 bases from V and 4 bases from J, with 12 bases between. Per the germline V gene, CDR1 is SGHAT and CDR2 is FQDESV (reference sequence). The CDR3 loop is CASSLALGGTYGYTF. In DNA form, the CDR3 reads TGTGCCAGCAGCTTAGCTCTAGGGGGAACCTATGGCTACACCTTC.

In DNA form, the CDR3 reads TGTGCCAGCAGAACCGGGACAGGGGGCACAGATACGCAGTATTTT. This sequence encodes CASRTGTGGTDTQYF. J is TRBJ2-3 and V is TRBV2, with 10 nucleotides matching TRBD1. CDR1 SNHLY and CDR2 FYNNEI come from the germline V gene. V shed 6 bases and J 1 base; nucleotides not matched to a gene: 4. There are 15 residues in the CDR3.

CDR3 protein: CASSYSTGENTEAFF. The CDR3 bases are TGTGCCAGCAGTTACTCGACAGGGGAGAATACTGAAGCTTTCTTT. V gene TRBV6-5 combines with J gene TRBJ1-1; 8 nucleotides line up with TRBD1. Germline V lookup: CDR1 MNHEY, CDR2 SVGAGI. The junction had 5 bases not matched to a gene; V was cut back by 0 bases and J by 5 bases. This CDR3 contains 15 residues.

The chain joins TRBV5-1 to TRBJ1-1; D is possibly TRBD1 (5 bases). Germline V gene data show CDR1 as SGHRS and CDR2 as YFSETQ. The V end lost 3 bases, the J end lost 5 bases, and 11 bases lay between the germline ends. This CDR3 has 13 amino acids. This CDR3 reads CASSWPGETEAFF. The DNA of the CDR3 is TGCGCCAGCAGCTGGCCGGGGGAGACTGAAGCTTTCTTT.

This clone was counted between two and nine times. This sequence joins TRBV18 and TRBJ2-7; 7 nucleotides line up with TRBD1. J was trimmed by 2 bases and V by 3 bases; bases with no gene match: 4. The germline gives CDR1 KGHSH, CDR2 LQKENI. The CDR3 has 14 amino acids. The CDR3 DNA reads as TGTGCCAGCTCACCTTACGGGACAGCCTACGAGCAGTACTTC. Amino acid sequence: CASSPYGTAYEQYF.